This entry lists 27 T cell receptor beta chains sequenced from one sample in a study of CD8+ T cells in alopecia areata. cDNA reverse transcribed from extracted RNA served as the sequencing template. The repertoire was sequenced with immunoSEQ multiplex PCR; TCRdb's copy has only in-frame clones and lacks some. The data contain around 150,000 clones, 50% to 65% of them singletons. Treatment of the sample: oral pan-JAK inhibitor, 5-10 mg twice daily. The sample was CD4+ T cells sorted from blood, taken at week 24, from a patient treated with tofacitinib. These receptors all stem from a human donor with alopecia areata.

This chain joins TRBV29-1 and TRBJ1-2; possibly TRBD1 for D (6 bases). This CDR3 region has 12 residues. Germline CDR1 and CDR2: SQVTM and ANQGSEA. The V gene lost 7 bases and the J gene lost 5 bases, with 14 bases spanning the gap. As DNA, the CDR3 is TGCAGCGGGGGGGGCGCTCAATATGGCTACACCTTC. This encodes CSGGGAQYGYTF.

The gene calls are TRBV2 and TRBJ2-4; the D is unclear. The germline V gene encodes CDR1 SNHLY and CDR2 FYNNEI. V shed 7 bases and J shed 0 bases, with 10 bases lying between them. The length of the CDR3 is 14 residues. The CDR3 protein is CASNSPGAKNIQYF. The CDR3 DNA reads as TGTGCCAGCAACTCCCCCGGAGCCAAAAACATTCAGTACTTC.

This clone showed up just a few times. The V gene is TRBV5-1, the J gene TRBJ2-3; tentatively, D is TRBD1 or TRBD2 (5 bases each). Trimming took off 0 bases at V and 4 bases at J, with 12 bases between the two ends. CDR1 and CDR2 from the germline V gene are SGHRS and YFSETQ. The CDR3 is 15 amino acids. CDR3 in DNA: TGCGCCAGCAGCTTGGATGGGCAGGGAGCAGATACGCAGTATTTT. Its translation: CASSLDGQGADTQYF.

The chain recombines TRBV11-3 with TRBJ2-5, with a weak D call TRBD2 (6 bases). V lost 3 bases to trimming and J lost 5 bases, with 10 bases between them. The CDR3 length is 13 residues. Germline values: CDR1 SGHNT, CDR2 YENEEA. The CDR3 DNA follows: TGTGCCAGCAGCTTCAATAGCGGCGAGACCCAGTACTTC. As protein: CASSFNSGETQYF.

The V call is TRBV28, the J call TRBJ2-7; perhaps TRBD2 as D (6 bases). The CDR3 has 13 residues. CDR1 is MDHEN and CDR2 is SYDVKM in the germline V gene. Here the CDR3 reads CACGTAGNYEQYF. The CDR3 nucleotides are TGTGCATGCGGTACGGCGGGGAACTACGAGCAGTACTTC.

The V and J genes are TRBV6-6 and TRBJ2-7; D ambiguous. Trimming shortened V by 6 bases and J by 0 bases, and 15 bases separated the two germline ends. CDR3 length: 15 residues. The germline V gene encodes CDR1 MNHNY and CDR2 SVGAGI (reference sequence). CDR3 nucleotides: TGTGCCAGCAGCTGGTATCGGGCGAGCTCCTACGAGCAGTACTTC. It translates to CASSWYRASSYEQYF.

The chain carries TRBV4-2 and TRBJ1-5; D remains unclear. Germline CDR1 LGHNA, CDR2 YNFKEQ. This CDR3 spans 13 amino acids. V lost 3 bases to trimming and J lost 3 bases, with 6 bases between them. The CDR3 reads CASSHGNNQPQHF. CDR3 DNA sequence: TGTGCCAGCAGCCATGGGAACAATCAGCCCCAGCATTTT.

The CDR3 coding sequence is TGCGCCAGCAGCCCGGAGGGACAGGGGAACACCGGGGAGCTGTTTTTT. It encodes CASSPEGQGNTGELFF. The V gene is TRBV5-1, the J gene TRBJ2-2, with 9 bases that match TRBD1. The CDR3 contains 16 residues. Germline V CDR1 and CDR2: SGHRS, YFSETQ. Trimming at V came to 4 bases and at J to 1 base, leaving 5 bases not matched to a gene.

The chain uses TRBV30 and TRBJ1-1; TRBD1 aligns across 7 bases. After removal of 4 bases from V and 3 bases from J, the junction contained 14 bases not matched to a gene. CDR3 size: 16 residues. The germline gives CDR1 GTSNPN, CDR2 SVGIG (reference sequence). The CDR3 region has the DNA TGTGCCTGGAAGGGCAGGCCGACTCAGGGGGACACTGAAGCTTTCTTT. Translated: CAWKGRPTQGDTEAFF.

This sequence joins TRBV30 and TRBJ1-1, with a tentative D call TRBD1 (5 bases). Trimming took 3 bases from V and 0 from J, leaving 8 bases between them. This CDR3 spans 13 amino acids. Per the germline V gene, CDR1 is GTSNPN and CDR2 is SVGIG (reference sequence). CDR3 loop: CAWRWGMNTEAFF. The CDR3 DNA is TGTGCCTGGAGGTGGGGGATGAACACTGAAGCTTTCTTT.

The chain has TRBV19 and TRBJ1-5; the D is unclear. This CDR3 is built from 12 residues. V was clipped by 3 bases and J by 7 bases, with 7 bases between them. The V gene's germline CDR1 is LNHDA and CDR2 SQIVND (reference sequence). This CDR3 reads CASSIGQQPQHF. CDR3 coding DNA: TGTGCCAGTAGTATTGGCCAGCAGCCCCAGCATTTT.

This clone has more than one count but fewer than ten. The chain recombines TRBV6-1 with TRBJ2-3; D might be TRBD2 (7 bases). The CDR3 extends over 15 amino acids. V was pared by 6 bases and J by 2 bases, with 15 bases between. CDR1 and CDR2 from the germline V gene are MNHNS and SASEGT. CDR3 loop: CASSPLAGATDTQYF. For the CDR3, the DNA is TGTGCCAGCAGCCCCTTGGCGGGGGCCACAGATACGCAGTATTTT.

V gene TRBV9 combines with J gene TRBJ2-3; 10 bases are shared with TRBD2. Looked up from germline, CDR1 is SGDLS and CDR2 is YYNGEE. The CDR3 consists of 16 residues. The ends lost 2 bases at V and 0 bases at J; junction bases unmatched: 3. The CDR3 spells CASSVTSGLSTDTQYF. The CDR3 region has the DNA TGTGCCAGCAGCGTGACTAGCGGGCTTAGCACAGATACGCAGTATTTT.

This chain joins TRBV29-1 and TRBJ1-1; 9 bases are shared with TRBD1. Trimming removed 0 bases from V and 9 bases from J; junction bases left unmatched: 5. CDR3 size: 13 residues. Germline V CDR1 and CDR2: SQVTM, ANQGSEA. The CDR3 nucleotides are TGCAGCGTTGAAGAACCGGGACAGGGAAAAGCTTTCTTT. It specifies CSVEEPGQGKAFF.

The V and J genes are TRBV25-1 and TRBJ2-5; D tentatively fits TRBD1 or TRBD2 (5 bases each). V lost 6 bases and J lost 10, with 24 bases in between. Germline V gene sequence: CDR1 MGHDK, CDR2 SYGVNS. CDR3 length equals 15 residues. The CDR3 DNA is TGTGCCAGCAGCAGGAGTCCGGGGCCGCCTGTGGGCCAGTACTTC. As protein: CASSRSPGPPVGQYF.

The V and J genes are TRBV2 and TRBJ2-7; D is possibly TRBD1 (6 bases). Germline-derived CDR1 and CDR2 are SNHLY and FYNNEI. V was shortened by 1 base and J by 3 bases, with 13 bases between the two germline ends. CDR3 length: 15 amino acids. The CDR3: CASSEEQGPYYEQYF. The CDR3 DNA is TGTGCCAGCAGTGAAGAACAGGGACCGTACTACGAGCAGTACTTC.

This clone appeared a few times. The chain combines TRBV27 with TRBJ2-7, with D hard to call. The CDR3 is 12 residues long. Germline values: CDR1 MNHEY, CDR2 SMNVEV (reference sequence). Deletions cut 5 bases from V and 0 bases from J, with 5 bases between. The CDR3 nucleotides read TGTGCCAGCAGTGGTGTCTCCTACGAGCAGTACTTC. It yields the protein CASSGVSYEQYF.

This chain joins TRBV9 and TRBJ2-3; 7 positions match TRBD2. The V gene's germline CDR1 is SGDLS and CDR2 YYNGEE. The V gene end was trimmed by 4 bases and the J gene end by 6 bases; junction bases not matched to a gene: 11. This CDR3 spans 15 amino acids. This CDR3 is CASSTTLQAGDTQYF. In DNA form, the CDR3 reads TGTGCCAGCAGCACAACCCTCCAAGCGGGGGATACGCAGTATTTT.

In DNA form, the CDR3 reads TGTGCCTGGAGCGGAACCTCGGGGTCACCCCTCCACTTT. Amino acid sequence: CAWSGTSGSPLHF. V usage is TRBV30 and J usage is TRBJ1-6, with D hard to call. Germline V gene sequence: CDR1 GTSNPN, CDR2 SVGIG (reference sequence). Deletions cut 3 bases from V and 10 bases from J, with 13 bases between. CDR3 length: 13 amino acids.

This chain connects TRBV18 to TRBJ1-1, with 8 bases aligning to TRBD1. After removal of 5 bases from V and 6 bases from J, the junction contained 8 bases not matched to a gene. The CDR3 is 14 amino acids. CDR1 KGHSH and CDR2 LQKENI come from the germline V gene. CDR3 in DNA: TGTGCCAGCTCAGTCACAGGGGGAATGGCTGAAGCTTTCTTT. Protein product: CASSVTGGMAEAFF.

The sample holds a few counts of this clone. This rearrangement joins TRBV7-6 to TRBJ2-3, with D unresolved. This CDR3 is 11 amino acids long. The ends were cut back, 7 bases at V and 2 bases at J, with 4 bases in the middle. Germline CDR1 SGHVS, CDR2 FNYEAQ. The CDR3 here is CASTSTDTQYF. CDR3 in DNA: TGTGCCAGCACCTCCACAGATACGCAGTATTTT.

As to this clone: Mismatch with germline at one junction end may stem from a read error. The CDR3, as DNA: TGTGCCAGCAGCCAAGGGGAGGACAGAACTTATGAAAAACTGTTTTTT. This codes for CASSQGEDRTYEKLFF. The V and J genes are TRBV4-2 and TRBJ1-4; D is possibly TRBD1 (6 bases). CDR1 and CDR2 (germline): LGHNA, YNFKEQ. The CDR3 is made up of 16 amino acids.

The rearrangement joins TRBV27 to TRBJ2-3; D might be TRBD2 (5 bases). V was shortened by 4 bases and J by 0 bases, with 11 bases between the two germline ends. Per the germline V gene, CDR1 is MNHEY and CDR2 is SMNVEV (reference sequence). There are 15 residues in the CDR3. This chain's CDR3 is CASSSSLLSTDTQYF. CDR3 bases: TGTGCCAGCAGTTCTAGCCTCCTTAGCACAGATACGCAGTATTTT.

The chain uses TRBV29-1 and TRBJ1-5, with 8 bases matching TRBD1. Unmatched junction bases numbered 8, after V lost 6 bases and J lost 4 bases. Germline CDR1 SQVTM, CDR2 ANQGSEA. The CDR3 loop spans 14 amino acids. CDR3 amino acids: CSVRPGGKNQPQHF. For the CDR3, the DNA is TGCAGCGTCAGACCAGGGGGCAAGAATCAGCCCCAGCATTTT.

The chain has TRBV30 and TRBJ1-3; D may be TRBD1 (5 bases). CDR1 is GTSNPN and CDR2 is SVGIG in the germline V gene (reference sequence). V was pared by 1 base and J by 3 bases, with 13 bases between. The CDR3 covers 15 residues. DNA of the CDR3: TGTGCCTGGAGTGGAGGGGAGATGTTTGGAAACACCATATATTTT. Translating gives CAWSGGEMFGNTIYF.

V is TRBV6-5 and J is TRBJ1-2; D not certain. Germline CDR1 reads MNHEY; CDR2 reads SVGAGI. V shed 6 bases and J shed 7 bases, with 9 bases lying between them. The CDR3 spans 11 residues. CDR3: CASRRHVGYTF. CDR3 coding DNA: TGTGCCAGCAGGCGACATGTTGGCTACACCTTC.

This clone was seen many times. V and J are TRBV25-1 and TRBJ1-1; D is unresolved. Trimming removed 4 bases at V and 7 bases at J, with 10 bases between. Germline V CDR1 and CDR2: MGHDK, SYGVNS. CDR3 length: 12 amino acids. The CDR3 DNA follows: TGTGCCAGCAGTGGCCAAGGCGGTGAAGCTTTCTTT. Translation: CASSGQGGEAFF.